This is a list of T cell receptor beta chains from one sample in a study of T cell responses to AZD1222 COVID-19 vaccine. This table comes from immunoSEQ multiplex PCR, and its TCRdb copy is limited to in-frame clones, with some not included. Of about 120,000 clones in the sample, about 88% were seen once. The sample in question was peripheral blood, obtained 28 days after the second AZD1222 dose. These receptors were obtained from an adult who received the AZD1222 COVID-19 vaccine. Each CDR3 is given with its conserved first and last residue. The D gene is left open where the match is weak. Expanded clones get a size class; other rows say once, few or many, or leave the size out.

CDR3 protein: CASSEARGQRSPLHF
CDR3 DNA: TGTGCCAGCAGTGAAGCGCGGGGGCAGAGGTCACCCCTCCACTTT
clone size: -
D gene: -
J gene: TRBJ1-6
V gene: TRBV6-1

CDR3 protein: CASSDGTGYQETQYF
CDR3 DNA: TGTGCCAGCAGTGACGGGACGGGATACCAAGAGACCCAGTACTTC
clone size: -
D gene: -
J gene: TRBJ2-5
V gene: TRBV6-2/TRBV6-3

CDR3 protein: CSVEAAGAQETQYF
CDR3 DNA: TGCAGCGTTGAAGCGGCAGGGGCCCAAGAGACCCAGTACTTC
clone size: once
D gene: -
J gene: TRBJ2-5
V gene: TRBV29-1

CDR3 protein: CASRSVGSEQYF
CDR3 DNA: TGTGCCAGCAGGTCTGTGGGTTCCGAGCAGTACTTC
clone size: -
D gene: -
J gene: TRBJ2-7
V gene: TRBV28

CDR3 protein: CASSPRRADNQPQHF
CDR3 DNA: TGTGCCAGCAGTCCCCGTCGGGCCGACAATCAGCCCCAGCATTTT
clone size: -
D gene: -
J gene: TRBJ1-5
V gene: TRBV27

CDR3 protein: CASSLGDYEQYF
CDR3 DNA: TGTGCCAGCAGCTTGGGAGATTACGAGCAGTACTTC
clone size: -
D gene: -
J gene: TRBJ2-7
V gene: TRBV11-2

CDR3 protein: CASSLVRGPGNTIYF
CDR3 DNA: TGTGCCAGCAGCTTAGTCAGGGGGCCTGGAAACACCATATATTTT
clone size: -
D gene: TRBD1
J gene: TRBJ1-3
V gene: TRBV7-6

CDR3 protein: CASSQRLSGNTIYF
CDR3 DNA: TGCGCCAGCAGTCAACGGTTGTCTGGAAACACCATATATTTT
clone size: -
D gene: -
J gene: TRBJ1-3
V gene: TRBV23-1

CDR3 protein: CASSFPSGSGGPREQFF
CDR3 DNA: TGTGCCAGCAGCTTTCCCTCAGGGAGCGGGGGCCCTCGTGAGCAGTTCTTC
clone size: -
D gene: TRBD2
J gene: TRBJ2-1
V gene: TRBV11-2

CDR3 protein: CASSSLPGTGNSPLHF
CDR3 DNA: TGTGCCAGCAGTTCACTCCCCGGGACAGGGAATTCACCCCTCCACTTT
clone size: few
D gene: TRBD1
J gene: TRBJ1-6
V gene: TRBV6-5

CDR3 protein: CAWSVQGLSRQPQHF
CDR3 DNA: TGTGCCTGGAGTGTACAGGGACTTTCGCGGCAGCCCCAGCATTTT
clone size: -
D gene: -
J gene: TRBJ1-5
V gene: TRBV30

CDR3 protein: CASSPKSLAVEKLFF
CDR3 DNA: TGTGCCAGCAGCCCAAAGTCCCTCGCGGTTGAAAAACTGTTTTTT
clone size: -
D gene: -
J gene: TRBJ1-4
V gene: TRBV3-1/TRBV3-2

CDR3 protein: CASSFGDRLSAFF
CDR3 DNA: TGTGCCAGCAGCTTCGGGGACCGACTTAGTGCTTTCTTT
clone size: -
D gene: -
J gene: TRBJ1-1
V gene: TRBV7-2

CDR3 protein: CASSQRTSGGTYEQYF
CDR3 DNA: TGTGCCAGTAGTCAAAGAACTAGCGGGGGCACCTACGAGCAGTACTTC
clone size: -
D gene: TRBD2
J gene: TRBJ2-7
V gene: TRBV19

CDR3 protein: CASSLVAGTLSNTEAFF
CDR3 DNA: TGCGCCAGCAGCTTGGTGGCAGGGACCCTGTCGAACACTGAAGCTTTCTTT
clone size: -
D gene: -
J gene: TRBJ1-1
V gene: TRBV5-1

CDR3 protein: CASSPSRARVNTIYF
CDR3 DNA: TGTGCCAGCAGTCCGAGCCGGGCCCGCGTAAACACCATATATTTT
clone size: -
D gene: -
J gene: TRBJ1-3
V gene: TRBV27

CDR3 protein: CASSSFVWREGATEAFF
CDR3 DNA: TGTGCCAGCAGCTCTTTCGTGTGGCGGGAAGGGGCCACTGAAGCTTTCTTT
clone size: -
D gene: -
J gene: TRBJ1-1
V gene: TRBV27

CDR3 protein: CASSSPGQGFYGYTF
CDR3 DNA: TGCGCCAGCAGCTCCCCGGGACAGGGGTTCTATGGCTACACCTTC
clone size: once
D gene: TRBD1
J gene: TRBJ1-2
V gene: TRBV5-1

CDR3 protein: CASSQLPGGGLDTQYF
CDR3 DNA: TGTGCCAGCAGCCAGCTCCCCGGGGGGGGGTTAGATACGCAGTATTTT
clone size: -
D gene: TRBD2
J gene: TRBJ2-3
V gene: TRBV3-1/TRBV3-2

CDR3 protein: CASSRFGDDRDEQFF
CDR3 DNA: TGTGCCAGCAGCCGTTTTGGCGATGACAGGGATGAGCAGTTCTTC
clone size: -
D gene: TRBD1
J gene: TRBJ2-1
V gene: TRBV5-6

CDR3 protein: CASSSIGGSGAQETQYF
CDR3 DNA: TGTGCCAGCAGCTCTATAGGGGGTAGCGGGGCCCAAGAGACCCAGTACTTC
clone size: -
D gene: TRBD2
J gene: TRBJ2-5
V gene: TRBV6-2/TRBV6-3

CDR3 protein: CATSREIGVLDNNEQFF
CDR3 DNA: TGTGCCACCAGCAGAGAAATTGGGGTTCTGGACAACAATGAGCAGTTCTTC
clone size: -
D gene: -
J gene: TRBJ2-1
V gene: TRBV15

CDR3 protein: CASSQGVPERTEAFF
CDR3 DNA: TGCGCCAGCAGCCAAGGGGTCCCAGAGAGGACTGAAGCTTTCTTT
clone size: -
D gene: -
J gene: TRBJ1-1
V gene: TRBV4-1

CDR3 protein: CASSTGGAVVLNTEAFF
CDR3 DNA: TGTGCCAGCAGCACAGGGGGCGCGGTCGTTTTGAACACTGAAGCTTTCTTT
clone size: -
D gene: TRBD1
J gene: TRBJ1-1
V gene: TRBV28

CDR3 protein: CASRKGGANEQYF
CDR3 DNA: TGTGCCAGCAGGAAGGGGGGGGCCAACGAGCAGTACTTC
clone size: few
D gene: -
J gene: TRBJ2-7
V gene: TRBV6-5

CDR3 protein: CASSRQGASNQPQHF
CDR3 DNA: TGTGCCAGCAGTAGACAGGGTGCGAGCAATCAGCCCCAGCATTTT
clone size: -
D gene: TRBD1
J gene: TRBJ1-5
V gene: TRBV28

CDR3 protein: CAHRAPGANEKLFF
CDR3 DNA: TGTGCCCACCGGGCCCCGGGAGCTAATGAAAAACTGTTTTTT
clone size: -
D gene: -
J gene: TRBJ1-4
V gene: TRBV28

CDR3 protein: CASSWSSGGSPDTQYF
CDR3 DNA: TGTGCCAGCAGCTGGTCTAGCGGGGGGTCCCCAGATACGCAGTATTTT
clone size: once
D gene: TRBD2
J gene: TRBJ2-3
V gene: TRBV11-1

CDR3 protein: CATSRAAGESYNEQFF
CDR3 DNA: TGTGCCACCAGCAGAGCGGCGGGGGAGTCCTACAATGAGCAGTTCTTC
clone size: -
D gene: TRBD2
J gene: TRBJ2-1
V gene: TRBV15

CDR3 protein: CASTYRGNYGNTIYF
CDR3 DNA: TGTGCCAGTACCTACAGGGGAAATTACGGAAACACCATATATTTT
clone size: -
D gene: TRBD1
J gene: TRBJ1-3
V gene: TRBV19

CDR3 protein: CASSFRVDTGELFF
CDR3 DNA: TGTGCCAGCAGCTTCCGGGTTGACACCGGGGAGCTGTTTTTT
clone size: -
D gene: -
J gene: TRBJ2-2
V gene: TRBV5-5

CDR3 protein: CASSPRQGANYGYTF
CDR3 DNA: TGCGCCAGCAGCCCGCGACAGGGGGCAAACTATGGCTACACCTTC
clone size: -
D gene: TRBD1
J gene: TRBJ1-2
V gene: TRBV4-1

CDR3 protein: CASSVHGVETEAFF
CDR3 DNA: TGTGCCAGCAGCGTTCATGGAGTTGAGACTGAAGCTTTCTTT
clone size: -
D gene: -
J gene: TRBJ1-1
V gene: TRBV7-9

CDR3 protein: CASSSGTGRSGYTF
CDR3 DNA: TGTGCCAGCAGCTCGGGGACAGGGAGAAGTGGCTACACCTTC
clone size: -
D gene: TRBD1
J gene: TRBJ1-2
V gene: TRBV11-3

CDR3 protein: CASSDHPGGNEQFF
CDR3 DNA: TGTGCCAGCAGTGACCACCCCGGGGGGAATGAGCAGTTCTTC
clone size: few
D gene: TRBD2
J gene: TRBJ2-1
V gene: TRBV6-1

CDR3 protein: CATSDRSAGFGDTQYF
CDR3 DNA: TGTGCCACCAGTGATAGGTCAGCAGGGTTCGGCGATACGCAGTATTTT
clone size: -
D gene: -
J gene: TRBJ2-3
V gene: TRBV24-1

CDR3 protein: CASNGGHEQYF
CDR3 DNA: TGTGCCAGCAATGGGGGCCACGAGCAGTACTTC
clone size: -
D gene: -
J gene: TRBJ2-7
V gene: TRBV27

CDR3 protein: CAWSRGYEQYF
CDR3 DNA: TGTGCCTGGAGTCGCGGTTACGAGCAGTACTTC
clone size: -
D gene: -
J gene: TRBJ2-7
V gene: TRBV30

CDR3 protein: CASRRPSHWGLKETQYF
CDR3 DNA: TGTGCCAGCAGGCGCCCCTCTCATTGGGGCCTTAAAGAGACCCAGTACTTC
clone size: -
D gene: -
J gene: TRBJ2-5
V gene: TRBV28

CDR3 protein: CASSQTVLNQPQHF
CDR3 DNA: TGTGCCAGCAGCCAGACAGTTTTGAATCAGCCCCAGCATTTT
clone size: -
D gene: -
J gene: TRBJ1-5
V gene: TRBV6-2/TRBV6-3

CDR3 protein: CASSIGGLQAFF
CDR3 DNA: TGTGCCAGTAGTATAGGGGGACTACAAGCTTTCTTT
clone size: once
D gene: -
J gene: TRBJ1-1
V gene: TRBV19

CDR3 protein: CASRDSGGLQYF
CDR3 DNA: TGTGCCAGCAGAGACTCAGGGGGTCTACAGTACTTC
clone size: -
D gene: TRBD1
J gene: TRBJ2-7
V gene: TRBV28

CDR3 protein: CASSEAKNYGYTF
CDR3 DNA: TGCGCCAGCAGTGAGGCCAAAAACTATGGCTACACCTTC
clone size: once
D gene: -
J gene: TRBJ1-2
V gene: TRBV10-1

CDR3 protein: CASSEDGYEQYF
CDR3 DNA: TGTGCCAGCTCGGAAGACGGCTACGAGCAGTACTTC
clone size: -
D gene: -
J gene: TRBJ2-7
V gene: TRBV18

CDR3 protein: CASSDYSPLHF
CDR3 DNA: TGTGCCAGCAGTGATTATTCACCCCTCCACTTT
clone size: -
D gene: -
J gene: TRBJ1-6
V gene: TRBV2

CDR3 protein: CASSFGGEGTEAFF
CDR3 DNA: TGTGCCAGCAGTTTTGGGGGCGAAGGCACTGAAGCTTTCTTT
clone size: -
D gene: -
J gene: TRBJ1-1
V gene: TRBV2

CDR3 protein: CASSDPGQGTGQYF
CDR3 DNA: TGCGCCAGCAGTGACCCTGGACAGGGTACCGGGCAGTACTTC
clone size: -
D gene: TRBD1
J gene: TRBJ2-7
V gene: TRBV10-1

CDR3 protein: CASSLGWAGTDTQYF
CDR3 DNA: TGCGCCAGCAGCTTGGGGTGGGCGGGCACAGATACGCAGTATTTT
clone size: once
D gene: -
J gene: TRBJ2-3
V gene: TRBV5-1

CDR3 protein: CASRFSLSLNYGYTF
CDR3 DNA: TGCGCCAGCAGGTTCTCTTTGTCCCTAAACTATGGCTACACCTTC
clone size: -
D gene: -
J gene: TRBJ1-2
V gene: TRBV4-1

CDR3 protein: CASSRDRNTGELFF
CDR3 DNA: TGTGCCAGTAGTAGGGACAGGAACACCGGGGAGCTGTTTTTT
clone size: -
D gene: TRBD1
J gene: TRBJ2-2
V gene: TRBV19

CDR3 protein: CASSPDPEVPTDTQYF
CDR3 DNA: TGTGCCAGCAGCCCGGACCCCGAGGTCCCCACAGATACGCAGTATTTT
clone size: few
D gene: -
J gene: TRBJ2-3
V gene: TRBV14

CDR3 protein: CATSRHLAGGPADTQYF
CDR3 DNA: TGTGCCACCAGCAGACATCTTGCGGGGGGGCCCGCAGATACGCAGTATTTT
clone size: -
D gene: TRBD2
J gene: TRBJ2-3
V gene: TRBV15

CDR3 protein: CASTHGGNEQFF
CDR3 DNA: TGTGCCAGCACCCACGGGGGGAATGAGCAGTTCTTC
clone size: -
D gene: TRBD2
J gene: TRBJ2-1
V gene: TRBV25-1

CDR3 protein: CAWSVLGGDQPQHF
CDR3 DNA: TGTGCCTGGAGTGTACTAGGGGGAGACCAGCCCCAGCATTTT
clone size: -
D gene: -
J gene: TRBJ1-5
V gene: TRBV30

CDR3 protein: CAISDRDTGDTQYF
CDR3 DNA: TGTGCCATCAGTGATAGGGACACCGGAGATACGCAGTATTTT
clone size: -
D gene: -
J gene: TRBJ2-3
V gene: TRBV10-3

CDR3 protein: CASSLDAQGINSPLHF
CDR3 DNA: TGCGCCAGCAGCTTGGACGCTCAGGGGATTAATTCACCCCTCCACTTT
clone size: -
D gene: -
J gene: TRBJ1-6
V gene: TRBV5-1

CDR3 protein: CASSPSGAGANVLTF
CDR3 DNA: TGTGCCAGCTCACCGTCGGGGGCTGGGGCCAACGTCCTGACTTTC
clone size: -
D gene: -
J gene: TRBJ2-6
V gene: TRBV18

CDR3 protein: CASSRNHGTEAFF
CDR3 DNA: TGTGCCAGCAGCCGGAACCACGGGACAGAAGCTTTCTTT
clone size: -
D gene: -
J gene: TRBJ1-1
V gene: TRBV7-2

CDR3 protein: CASSLVGGQETQYF
CDR3 DNA: TGCGCCAGCAGCTTGGTAGGTGGACAAGAGACCCAGTACTTC
clone size: few
D gene: -
J gene: TRBJ2-5
V gene: TRBV5-1